The following is a T cell receptor beta chain sequence with its context. Its antigen is unknown. Extracted from the samples, RNA was reverse transcribed into cDNA to serve as the sequencing template. Profiling relied on immunoSEQ multiplex PCR, and the TCRdb table lists in-frame clones only, not all of them. The data show 200,000 or so clones, about 40% seen once. Specified treatment: oral pan-JAK inhibitor, 5-10 mg twice daily. Patients with alopecia areata provided lesional scalp punch biopsies as well as peripheral blood. This sample is part of a study of CD8+ T cells in alopecia areata. Findings and caveats of the study: Scalp and blood retained many expanded lesional clones during tofacitinib. Sequencing of scalp samples also includes resident alphabeta T cells from normal skin.

Trimming at V came to 7 bases and at J to 3 bases, leaving 7 bases not matched to a gene. There are 13 residues in the CDR3. Germline V gene sequence: CDR1 GTSNPN, CDR2 SVGIG (reference sequence). The starting material was CD4+ T cells sorted from blood, obtained at roughly week 38, from a patient treated with tofacitinib. The receptor comes from a human donor with alopecia areata. This chain connects TRBV30 to TRBJ2-7, with TRBD1 matching over 9 bases. The CDR3, as DNA: TGTGCCTCCCGAGGGACAGGGAACTACGAGCAGTACTTC. Its protein is CASRGTGNYEQYF.